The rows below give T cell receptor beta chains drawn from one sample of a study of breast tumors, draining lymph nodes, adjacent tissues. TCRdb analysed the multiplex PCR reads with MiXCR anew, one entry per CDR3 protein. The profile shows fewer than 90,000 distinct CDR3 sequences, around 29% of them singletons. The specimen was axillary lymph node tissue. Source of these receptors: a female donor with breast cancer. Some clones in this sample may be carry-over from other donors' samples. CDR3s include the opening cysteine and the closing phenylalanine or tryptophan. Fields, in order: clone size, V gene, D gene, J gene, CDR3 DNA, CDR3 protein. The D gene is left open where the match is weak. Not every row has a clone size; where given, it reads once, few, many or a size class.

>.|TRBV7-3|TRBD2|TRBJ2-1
TGTGCCAGCAGCTCTCTAGCGGGGGCGGGCGATGAGCAGTTCTTC
CASSSLAGAGDEQFF
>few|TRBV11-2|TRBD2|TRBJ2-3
TGTGCCAGCAGCCCAGGACTAGCGGCCTACACAGATACGCAGTGTTTT
CASSPGLAAYTDTQCF
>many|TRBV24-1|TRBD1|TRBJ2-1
TGTGCCACCAGTGACCGGCAGGGGGTTCCGAATGAGCAGTTCTTC
CATSDRQGVPNEQFF
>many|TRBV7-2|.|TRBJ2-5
TGTGCCAGCAGCCGGTCGGGGCAGCAGGAGACCCAGTACTTC
CASSRSGQQETQYF
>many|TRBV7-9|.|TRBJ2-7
TGTGCCAGCAGCCCTACGGGGTCCGAGCAGTACTTC
CASSPTGSEQYF
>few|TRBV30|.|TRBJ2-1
TGTGCCTGGAGTCCCCTAGCCGGTGCAGGAGAGCAGTTCTTC
CAWSPLAGAGEQFF
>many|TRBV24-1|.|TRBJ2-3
TGTGCCACCAGTGACAACAGTATAGGAAGGGAGTGGAGCACAGATACGCAGTATTTT
CATSDNSIGREWSTDTQYF
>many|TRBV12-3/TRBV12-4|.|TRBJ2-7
TGTGCCAGTCAGGGGGAGGCGCGCGAGCAGTACTTC
CASQGEAREQYF
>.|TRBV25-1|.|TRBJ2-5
TGTGCCGGCAGTGAAGCCGTTAGGTTGGGGACCCAGTACTTC
CAGSEAVRLGTQYF
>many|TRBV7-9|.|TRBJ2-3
TGTGCCAGCAGGTCCTCACTAGGGCATACGCAGTATTTT
CASRSSLGHTQYF
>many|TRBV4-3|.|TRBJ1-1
TGCGCCAGCAGCCAAGTAGGGGCCGTGGGTGAAGCTTTCTTT
CASSQVGAVGEAFF
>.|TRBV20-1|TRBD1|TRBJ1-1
TGCAGTGCTAGCAGGGGGCGCACTGAAGCTTTCTTT
CSASRGRTEAFF
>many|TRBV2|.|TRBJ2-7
TGTGCCAGCTCCAACAGGGAAATCTCCTACGAGCAGTACTTC
CASSNREISYEQYF
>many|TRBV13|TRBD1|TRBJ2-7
TGTGCCAGCAGCTTAGATGGGACAGGTCATCGGGAGCAGTACTTC
CASSLDGTGHREQYF